This entry lists 28 T cell receptor beta chains sequenced from one sample in a study of shared clonotypes between healthy human individuals. Here immunoSEQ multiplex PCR was the method, and the copy in TCRdb shows in-frame clones only, minus some. The sample has 550,000 to 700,000 clones, roughly 73% seen once; the top ten hold around 2%. The sample taken for sequencing was memory CD4+ T cells sorted from blood. This sample's subset: CD45RA-negative fraction. The receptor source for this set is a woman aged 30 to 39 in good health.

V usage is TRBV7-2 and J usage is TRBJ2-7; perhaps TRBD2 as D (6 bases). This CDR3 contains 18 residues. The germline V gene encodes CDR1 SGHTA and CDR2 FQGNSA. Trimming shortened V by 2 bases and J by 3 bases, and 23 bases separated the two germline ends. The CDR3 reads CASSLPTRGEWSRYEQYF. The CDR3 DNA sequence: TGTGCCAGCAGCTTACCGACTAGAGGGGAGTGGTCTCGCTACGAGCAGTACTTC.

The rearrangement uses TRBV9 and TRBJ2-3; D uncertain. Germline-derived CDR1 and CDR2 are SGDLS and YYNGEE. The CDR3 extends over 14 amino acids. The V gene lost 3 bases and the J gene lost 3 bases, with 11 bases spanning the gap. As DNA, the CDR3 is TGTGCCAGCAGCGCCGGCTCTGGGACAGATACGCAGTATTTT. It is translated as CASSAGSGTDTQYF.

This clone was observed a few times. Different DNA sequences within this sample yield the same CDR3. The chain carries TRBV5-1 and TRBJ2-5; the match to TRBD1 covers 8 bases. The CDR3 has 13 amino acids. Germline V CDR1 and CDR2: SGHRS, YFSETQ. J lost 5 bases, V lost 3 bases, and 3 bases had no gene match. The CDR3 spells CASSYGQGETQYF. In DNA, the CDR3 is TGCGCCAGCAGCTATGGACAGGGCGAGACCCAGTACTTC.

The sample holds a few counts of this clone. The chain employs TRBV2 and TRBJ2-2; either TRBD1 or TRBD2 may fit D (5 bases each). Germline V gene sequence: CDR1 SNHLY, CDR2 FYNNEI. The germline V and J ends were trimmed by 7 bases and 2 bases, with 14 bases remaining between them. This CDR3 region has 15 residues. The CDR3 bases are TGTGCCAGCACTTCGCCGGGGCACAACACCGGGGAGCTGTTTTTT. It codes for CASTSPGHNTGELFF.

This clone has only a few counts. The chain recombines TRBV28 with TRBJ2-5; 9 bases fit TRBD2. Germline V gives CDR1 MDHEN, CDR2 SYDVKM. V lost 5 bases and J lost 5; bases outside the gene matches: 9. The CDR3 length is 15 residues. In DNA form, the CDR3 reads TGTGCCAGCAGTGCTCTCGGACTAGCGTGGGAGACCCAGTACTTC. Translated: CASSALGLAWETQYF.

This chain links TRBV19 with TRBJ1-2; the D gene is possibly TRBD1 (6 bases). This CDR3 has 15 residues. Trimming removed 5 bases from V and 3 bases from J, with 16 bases in between. The germline V gene encodes CDR1 LNHDA and CDR2 SQIVND (reference sequence). The CDR3 loop reads CASSPSRQVYYGYTF. In DNA form, the CDR3 reads TGTGCCAGTAGTCCAAGTCGACAGGTCTACTATGGCTACACCTTC.

This clone was recorded a few times. The V and J genes are TRBV28 and TRBJ2-3; D perhaps matches TRBD1 (5 bases). Germline CDR1 reads MDHEN; CDR2 reads SYDVKM. There are 18 residues in the CDR3. Trimming shortened V by 3 bases and J by 3 bases, and 22 bases separated the two germline ends. The CDR3 is CASSLDLVGRAGTDTQYF. CDR3 nucleotides: TGTGCCAGCAGTTTGGATCTGGTGGGCAGGGCTGGAACAGATACGCAGTATTTT. Filled out from reference TRBV28 and TRBJ2-3, the complete variable domain reads DVKVTQSSRYLVKRTGEKVFLECVQDMDHENMFWYRQDPGLGLRLIYFSYDVKMKEKGDIPEGYSVSREKKERFSLILESASTNQTSMYLCASSLDLVGRAGTDTQYFGPGTRLTVL.

This clone turned up a few times. The chain links TRBV7-2 to TRBJ1-6; D uncertain. From germline, CDR1 is SGHTA and CDR2 FQGNSA. CDR3 size: 13 residues. V dropped 0 bases and J dropped 8 bases, with 5 bases sitting between them. Here the CDR3 DNA reads TGTGCCAGCAGCTTAGCGGCCGATTCACCCCTCCACTTT. This sequence encodes CASSLAADSPLHF.

The chain recombines TRBV4-2 with TRBJ2-2; TRBD2 is a possible D gene (5 bases). The CDR3 sequence is 16 residues long. Germline loops: CDR1 LGHNA, CDR2 YNFKEQ. V lost 0 bases to trimming and J lost 10 bases, with 18 bases between them. In DNA, the CDR3 is TGTGCCAGCAGCCAAGAAGTTGGACTTCCGAAATTGGAGCTGTTTTTT. Protein: CASSQEVGLPKLELFF.

This clone has a single count. The chain uses TRBV25-1 and TRBJ2-1; D unclear. Germline loops: CDR1 MGHDK, CDR2 SYGVNS. This CDR3 is 13 amino acids long. Trimming left V 0 bases short and J 6 bases short, with 6 bases between. CDR3 loop: CASSEYLPNEQFF. The CDR3 coding sequence is TGTGCCAGCAGTGAATACTTGCCCAATGAGCAGTTCTTC.

The rearrangement links TRBV23-1 to TRBJ2-7; tentative D call: TRBD1 (5 bases). TRBV23-1 is an ORF, with its function uncertain. The V and J ends lost 5 bases and 2 bases respectively, with 13 bases between them. The length of the CDR3 is 14 residues. CDR3 in amino acids: CASSARVEPYEQYF. The CDR3 nucleotides read TGCGCCAGCAGTGCCAGGGTCGAGCCCTACGAGCAGTACTTC.

This chain connects TRBV5-1 to TRBJ2-2; D uncertain. Germline CDR1 and CDR2: SGHRS and YFSETQ. The CDR3 loop spans 15 amino acids. V gave up 0 bases and J gave up 4 bases, with 10 bases separating them. The CDR3 is CASSLDNLSTGELFF. The CDR3 DNA reads as TGCGCCAGCAGCTTGGACAACCTATCCACCGGGGAGCTGTTTTTT.

The gene calls are TRBV5-3 and TRBJ2-5; 9 nucleotides align to TRBD2. The last part of the DNA fits TRBJ2-7 better; the J call may be wrong. TRBV5-3 is an open reading frame, and its role is uncertain. The CDR3 consists of 13 residues. CDR3 in amino acids: CARSLLAGYEQYF. The DNA for the CDR3 is TGTGCCAGAAGCTTGCTAGCGGGATACGAGCAGTACTTC.

About this clone itself: This may arise from a read error, as a much more abundant clone is one base away. Other nucleotide sequences from this sample produce the same CDR3. CDR3 sequence: CASSPGGNTEAFF. DNA of the CDR3: TGTGCCAGCAGCCCAGGAGGGAACACTGAAGCTTTCTTT. The V gene is TRBV11-2, the J gene TRBJ1-1, with D unresolved. The ends were cut back, 5 bases at V and 1 base at J, with 8 bases in the middle. The CDR3 loop spans 13 amino acids. The V gene's germline CDR1 is SGHAT and CDR2 FQNNGV.

The chain has TRBV18 and TRBJ2-1; D possibly matches TRBD1 or TRBD2 (5 bases each). Looked up from germline, CDR1 is KGHSH and CDR2 is LQKENI. The V end was cut by 4 bases, the J end by 0 bases, with 10 bases between. The CDR3 has 15 amino acids. CDR3 nucleotide sequence: TGTGCCAGCTCACTGAGGGACGGCTCCTACAATGAGCAGTTCTTC. Translated, it gives CASSLRDGSYNEQFF.

This chain uses TRBV28 with TRBJ2-6; weak D call: TRBD1 (5 bases). The CDR3 totals 15 residues. CDR1 is MDHEN and CDR2 is SYDVKM in the germline V gene. The V gene lost 5 bases and the J gene lost 5 bases, with 13 bases spanning the gap. The CDR3 coding sequence is TGTGCCAGCAGTCCTACAGGTAGTAGGGCCAACGTCCTGACTTTC. It codes for CASSPTGSRANVLTF.

The V call is TRBV28, the J call TRBJ2-1, with TRBD2 identical over 10 bases. CDR3 length: 15 residues. Germline loops: CDR1 MDHEN, CDR2 SYDVKM. J was trimmed by 1 base and V by 3 bases; bases with no gene match: 0. The CDR3: CASSLTSGSYNEQFF. CDR3 coding DNA: TGTGCCAGCAGTTTGACTAGCGGGTCCTACAATGAGCAGTTCTTC.

Worth noting for this clone: This CDR3 is also generated by other DNA sequences in the sample. V gene TRBV10-3 combines with J gene TRBJ2-2; 9 bases are a match to TRBD2. The CDR3 extends over 16 amino acids. V was pared by 0 bases and J by 5 bases, with 4 bases of the junction left unmatched. Germline V gene sequence: CDR1 ENHRY, CDR2 SYGVKD. CDR3 coding DNA: TGTGCCATCAGTGAGTCTAGCGGGAGAAGGACCGGGGAGCTGTTTTTT. Translated: CAISESSGRRTGELFF.

V usage is TRBV19 and J usage is TRBJ2-7; D is possibly TRBD1 or TRBD2 (5 bases each). This CDR3 is built from 14 residues. The V gene's germline CDR1 is LNHDA and CDR2 SQIVND (reference sequence). With 5 bases removed from V and 2 bases from J, the gap between germline ends came to 13 bases. The CDR3, as DNA: TGTGCCAGTAGTCCCAGCTTGGGGGCCTACGAGCAGTACTTC. Translating gives CASSPSLGAYEQYF.

This clone was seen once. The CDR3 sequence is CASSEPSYPTNEKLFF. In DNA form, the CDR3 reads TGTGCCAGCAGTGAACCCTCTTACCCAACTAATGAAAAACTGTTTTTT. The V call is TRBV6-1, the J call TRBJ1-4; D unclear. V was trimmed by 2 bases and J by 0 bases, leaving 10 bases between them. The CDR3 extends over 16 amino acids. Germline V lookup: CDR1 MNHNS, CDR2 SASEGT.

This clone was detected once. This chain connects TRBV7-9 to TRBJ2-7, with a possible D match to TRBD1 (5 bases). CDR1 and CDR2 (germline): SEHNR, FQNEAQ (reference sequence). Trimming took off 6 bases at V and 6 bases at J, with 9 bases between the two ends. The CDR3 contains 11 residues. The CDR3 nucleotides read TGTGCCAGCAGTCTCAGGGTCGAGCAGTACTTC. This encodes CASSLRVEQYF.

This chain links TRBV2 with TRBJ2-1; no clear D. Germline loops: CDR1 SNHLY, CDR2 FYNNEI. The germline V and J ends were trimmed by 2 bases and 7 bases, with 9 bases remaining between them. The CDR3 has 13 residues. The DNA of the CDR3 is TGTGCCAGCAGTGAATGGGCTAGGAATGAGCAGTTCTTC. Protein product: CASSEWARNEQFF.

The rearrangement uses TRBV25-1 and TRBJ2-5, with D possibly being TRBD1 (5 bases). The CDR3 consists of 15 residues. The germline gives CDR1 MGHDK, CDR2 SYGVNS. The V gene lost 5 bases and the J gene lost 2 bases, with 15 bases spanning the gap. The CDR3 sequence: CASSSVRGNQETQYF. The DNA for the CDR3 is TGTGCCAGCAGTAGTGTAAGGGGAAATCAAGAGACCCAGTACTTC.

The chain recombines TRBV28 with TRBJ2-1, with 7 bases matching TRBD2. The V segment lost 6 bases and the J segment 6 bases; nucleotides outside the gene matches: 11. This CDR3 spans 15 amino acids. Germline CDR1 MDHEN, CDR2 SYDVKM. The CDR3 protein is CASSLGGSYTNEQFF. The CDR3 nucleotides read TGTGCCAGCAGCCTGGGGGGGAGTTATACCAATGAGCAGTTCTTC.

In DNA, the CDR3 is TGTGCCAGCAGCTTCTGGCAGGGGGAGACCCAGTACTTC. Amino acids: CASSFWQGETQYF. This sequence joins TRBV5-5 and TRBJ2-5; tentatively, D is TRBD1 (6 bases). The germline V gene encodes CDR1 SGHKS and CDR2 YYEKEE (reference sequence). V lost 2 bases and J 5 bases, leaving 10 bases between the germline ends. The CDR3 is made up of 13 amino acids.

The CDR3 DNA is TGTGCCAGCAGCCTCGACGCTCTCACTGAAGCTTTCTTT. Protein sequence: CASSLDALTEAFF. V is TRBV5-8 and J is TRBJ1-1, with D unclear. CDR3 length: 13 residues. Trimming took off 4 bases at V and 4 bases at J, with 11 bases between the two ends. Per the germline V gene, CDR1 is SGHTS and CDR2 is YDEGEE.

The chain recombines TRBV28 with TRBJ1-2, with D maybe TRBD1 (6 bases). The V gene lost 6 bases and the J gene lost 8 bases, with 16 bases spanning the gap. Germline V gives CDR1 MDHEN, CDR2 SYDVKM. This CDR3 has 13 residues. CDR3: CASSLRQEWGYTF. CDR3 nucleotide sequence: TGTGCCAGCAGCCTTAGACAGGAATGGGGCTACACCTTC.

This clone was counted only a few times. This chain joins TRBV10-3 and TRBJ2-5; 12 positions agree with TRBD2. The CDR3 has 16 amino acids. V was pared by 3 bases and J by 7 bases, with 9 bases of the junction left unmatched. Germline CDR1 reads ENHRY; CDR2 reads SYGVKD. CDR3 DNA sequence: TGTGCCATCAGTGATTTTGCTAGCGGGAGGGTGGGGACCCAGTACTTC. Translation gives CAISDFASGRVGTQYF.